This entry describes one T cell receptor (beta chain). The data originate from a study of T cell changes during pregnancy in multiple sclerosis. This CDR3 spans 12 amino acids. Sequencing used immunoSEQ multiplex PCR; TCRdb keeps in-frame clones, though not all of them. The data contain 40,000 to 55,000 clones, approximately 92% of them seen just once; the ten biggest clones take up 1.3%. This receptor was obtained from a female donor with multiple sclerosis, enrolled in a pregnancy study. Sequencing input: peripheral blood. The V and J genes are TRBV21-1 and TRBJ1-4. TRBV21-1 is reported as a pseudogene. Here the CDR3 reads CASSSGGEKLFF. The CDR3 nucleotides read TGTGCCAGCAGCAGTGGGGGTGAAAAACTGTTTTTT.